The clone carrying this T cell receptor beta chain was observed a few times. TCRdb independently ran MiXCR on the 5' RACE reads; one entry per CDR3 protein. The sample lists 160,000 or so distinct CDR3 sequences; around 9.6% were seen once. The sample comes from a study of CD8 T cells in ankylosing spondylitis. This CDR3 has 14 amino acids. The germline V gene encodes CDR1 MDHEN and CDR2 SYDVKM. V was pared by 4 bases and J by 1 base, with 10 bases between. The source of this sequence is a female donor with ankylosing spondylitis or in good health (not recorded which). Sequenced sample: blood, either unsorted or a sorted T cell fraction (not recorded which). The rearrangement joins TRBV28 to TRBJ1-1, with D uncertain. CDR3 amino acids: CASSSPGTNTEAFF. The CDR3 DNA follows: TGTGCCAGCAGTTCGCCGGGTACGAACACTGAAGCTTTCTTT.